This TCR beta chain originates from a study of radiotherapy plus CTLA-4 blockade in lung cancer. Turning to the study itself: Disease control was present in 31% of patients, and objective responses in approximately 20%. Study-wide points: Clones of tumor-derived TCRs expanded in blood after radiotherapy plus ipilimumab.

This CDR3 has 15 amino acids. The junction had 5 bases not matched to a gene; V was cut back by 2 bases and J by 5 bases. The germline gives CDR1 SGHDT, CDR2 YYEEEE. With ipilimumab providing CTLA-4 blockade, focal radiation was administered to patients who had chemo-refractory metastatic non-small-cell lung cancer. Here immunoSEQ multiplex PCR was the method, and the copy in TCRdb shows in-frame clones only, minus some. This sample has 55,000 or so clones, with approximately 84% found just once. A remark on this clone: Antigen specificity is unknown.

The source was peripheral blood, collected from a patient treated with radiotherapy plus ipilimumab. The genes are TRBV5-6 and TRBJ1-2; 11 bases match TRBD1. The receptor comes from a human donor with non-small cell lung cancer whose response to radiotherapy plus ipilimumab could not be evaluated. The CDR3 region is CASSFRTGGVYGYTF. As DNA, the CDR3 is TGTGCCAGCAGCTTCCGGACAGGGGGCGTGTATGGCTACACCTTC. The entire variable domain, with the rest obtained from reference TRBV5-6 and TRBJ1-2, is as follows: DAGVTQSPTHLIKTRGQQVTLRCSPKSGHDTVSWYQQALGQGPQFIFQYYEEEERQRGNFPDRFSGHQFPNYSSELNVNALLLGDSALYLCASSFRTGGVYGYTFGSGTRLTVV.